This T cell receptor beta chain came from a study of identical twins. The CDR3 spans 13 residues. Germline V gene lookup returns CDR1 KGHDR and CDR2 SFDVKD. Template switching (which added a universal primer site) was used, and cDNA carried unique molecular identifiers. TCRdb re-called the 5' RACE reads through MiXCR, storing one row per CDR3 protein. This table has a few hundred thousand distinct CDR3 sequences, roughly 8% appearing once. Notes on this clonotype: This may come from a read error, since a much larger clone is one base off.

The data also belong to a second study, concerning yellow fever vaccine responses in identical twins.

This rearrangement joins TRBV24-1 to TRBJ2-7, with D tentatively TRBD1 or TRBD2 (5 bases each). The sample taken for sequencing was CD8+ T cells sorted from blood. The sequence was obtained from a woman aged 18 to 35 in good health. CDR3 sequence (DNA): TGTGCCACCTGTGATCTTCCTGGGGGAGAGCAGTACTTC. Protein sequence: CATCDLPGGEQYF.